Each of the 3 T cell receptor beta chains below was sequenced from the same sample in a study of CD8 T cells in ankylosing spondylitis. Notes on the study in general: Within ankylosing spondylitis blood, a TCR beta motif made up of roughly eight highly homologous variants appeared to be characteristic.

No antigen has been assigned to these receptors. TCRdb redid the calling of the 5' RACE reads with MiXCR, one entry per CDR3 protein. The data show a few hundred thousand distinct CDR3 sequences, 6.5% to 10% seen once. The sample taken for sequencing was blood, either unsorted or a sorted T cell fraction (not recorded which). The source is a male donor with ankylosing spondylitis.

The genes are TRBV6-5 and TRBJ1-6; perhaps TRBD1 as D (5 bases). The CDR3 spans 14 residues. Germline loops: CDR1 MNHEY, CDR2 SVGAGI. With 4 bases removed from V and 8 bases from J, the gap between germline ends came to 12 bases. CDR3: CASSSRVSDSPLHF. The CDR3 region has the DNA TGTGCCAGCAGTTCCAGGGTGTCGGATTCACCCCTCCACTTT.

This clonotype has at least ten counts. The chain uses TRBV25-1 and TRBJ2-2, with D possibly called TRBD1 or TRBD2 (5 bases each). CDR1 is MGHDK and CDR2 is SYGVNS in the germline V gene. There are 18 residues in the CDR3. V shed 11 bases and J shed 7 bases, with 32 bases lying between them. The CDR3 nucleotides read TGTGCCGGCCGGGGCCCGATCCTCAAATATAATCGTGGCGGGGAGCTGTTTTTT. Protein: CAGRGPILKYNRGGELFF.

The chain employs TRBV30 and TRBJ2-7; 7 nucleotides line up with TRBD2. Germline-derived CDR1 and CDR2 are GTSNPN and SVGIG (reference sequence). V trimming: 3 bases; J trimming: 2 bases; junction bases outside the gene matches: 4. The CDR3 is 13 residues long. CDR3: CAWSYGRAYEQYF. Here the CDR3 DNA reads TGTGCCTGGAGCTATGGGAGGGCCTACGAGCAGTACTTC.